One sample yielded the 12 T cell receptor beta chains listed below, sequenced in a study of early T cells in non-severe SARS-CoV-2 infection. TCRdb used MiXCR to reprocess the 5' RACE reads, holding one entry per CDR3 protein. The table shows about 81,000 distinct CDR3 sequences, with 6% to 7% occurring only once. The sample consisted of whole blood. Every receptor here comes from an adult who was a healthcare worker with PCR-confirmed SARS-CoV-2 infection or an uninfected control (not recorded which).

This chain connects TRBV19 to TRBJ1-6; D is unclear. Germline CDR1 LNHDA, CDR2 SQIVND (reference sequence). Trimming cost V 7 bases and J 0 bases, with 7 bases left between them. The CDR3 extends over 14 amino acids. CDR3 coding DNA: TGTGCCAGTACTACAGACTCCTATAATTCACCCCTCCACTTT. Residues: CASTTDSYNSPLHF. Looking up the rest from reference TRBV19 and TRBJ1-6 gives the full variable domain: DGGITQSPKYLFRKEGQNVTLSCEQNLNHDAMYWYRQDPGQGLRLIYYSQIVNDFQKGDIAEGYSVSREKKESFPLTVTSAQKNPTAFYLCASTTDSYNSPLHFGNGTRLTVT.

This clonotype was counted a few times. This chain joins TRBV6-2 or TRBV6-3 and TRBJ2-1, with TRBD2 matching 7 bases. From germline, CDR1 is MNHEY and CDR2 SVGEGT. CDR3 size: 15 residues. J was trimmed by 2 bases and V by 4 bases; bases with no gene match: 5. The CDR3 DNA is TGTGCCAGCAGTTTCATGGCGGGAGCCTACAATGAGCAGTTCTTC. Protein: CASSFMAGAYNEQFF.

This clonotype was counted between two and nine times. The genes are TRBV5-1 and TRBJ2-5; possible D gene TRBD1, 6 bases. CDR1 and CDR2 (germline): SGHRS, YFSETQ. Trimming shortened V by 6 bases and J by 3 bases, and 15 bases separated the two germline ends. The CDR3 spans 14 residues. The DNA of the CDR3 is TGCGCCAGCACCGCAGGGACATCCGAAGAGACCCAGTACTTC. Its protein product is CASTAGTSEETQYF.

This clonotype showed up many times. V usage is TRBV5-4 and J usage is TRBJ1-1, with 7 nucleotides matching TRBD1. The junction had 5 bases not matched to a gene; V was cut back by 2 bases and J by 1 base. The CDR3 is 15 amino acids. Germline CDR1 and CDR2: SGHNT and YYREEE (reference sequence). The CDR3 here is CASSLAGTANTEAFF. CDR3 coding DNA: TGTGCCAGCAGCTTAGCCGGGACAGCGAACACTGAAGCTTTCTTT.

The CDR3 DNA follows: TGTGCCAGCAGTCAAACAGGGTTCCAAGAGACCCAGTACTTC. This sequence encodes CASSQTGFQETQYF. The chain combines TRBV27 with TRBJ2-5; D is possibly TRBD1 (6 bases). The V gene lost 5 bases and the J gene lost 1 base, with 11 bases spanning the gap. The germline CDR1 and CDR2 sequences are MNHEY and SMNVEV (reference sequence). This CDR3 is built from 14 residues.

The chain recombines TRBV7-8 with TRBJ1-4; 8 bases line up with TRBD1. This CDR3 region has 16 residues. The J segment lost 0 bases and the V segment lost 4 bases, leaving 4 bases of the junction unmatched. The germline CDR1 and CDR2 sequences are SGHVS and FQNEAQ. Written as DNA, the CDR3 is TGTGCCAGCAGCTCAATGGACAGGGCAACTAATGAAAAACTGTTTTTT. It specifies CASSSMDRATNEKLFF.

This clonotype was seen repeatedly, ten times or more. V and J are TRBV10-1 and TRBJ2-1; 8 bases match TRBD1. The CDR3 has 15 residues. Germline V gene sequence: CDR1 WNHNN, CDR2 SYGVQD (reference sequence). The junction had 11 bases not matched to a gene; V was cut back by 8 bases and J by 5 bases. The CDR3 DNA reads as TGCGCCAGCGGGGACGGACAGGGCGGGCACAATGAGCAGTTCTTC. Amino acids: CASGDGQGGHNEQFF.

The chain links TRBV5-4 to TRBJ1-3; D is possibly TRBD1 (5 bases). This CDR3 contains 15 residues. CDR1 and CDR2 from the germline V gene are SGHNT and YYREEE (reference sequence). Trimming stripped 4 bases from V and 0 bases from J, with 11 bases between. This CDR3 reads CASSPGISSGNTIYF. CDR3 DNA sequence: TGTGCCAGCAGCCCAGGGATTAGCTCTGGAAACACCATATATTTT.

This clonotype was recorded many times. The rearrangement uses TRBV2 and TRBJ1-1, with a tentative D call TRBD1 (6 bases). The CDR3 runs 15 residues. Germline V lookup: CDR1 SNHLY, CDR2 FYNNEI. Deletions cut 8 bases from V and 2 bases from J, with 18 bases between. The CDR3 region is CASQLWDTPNTEAFF. The CDR3 DNA is TGTGCCAGCCAGCTCTGGGACACGCCTAACACTGAAGCTTTCTTT.

This chain links TRBV9 with TRBJ2-1, with no clear D. Germline assignment: CDR1 SGDLS and CDR2 YYNGEE. The CDR3 is made up of 14 amino acids. The ends were cut back, 0 bases at V and 4 bases at J, with 8 bases in the middle. The chain's CDR3 is CASSVGTVYNEQFF. The CDR3 coding sequence is TGTGCCAGCAGCGTAGGAACCGTGTACAATGAGCAGTTCTTC.

J is TRBJ1-1 and V is TRBV29-1; D not certain. CDR3 length equals 12 residues. Germline CDR1 and CDR2: SQVTM and ANQGSEA. V gave up 7 bases and J gave up 1 base, with 10 bases separating them. This CDR3 reads CSGQQRNTEAFF. DNA of the CDR3: TGCAGCGGACAACAGAGGAACACTGAAGCTTTCTTT.

Ten or more counts support this clonotype. V is TRBV10-2 and J is TRBJ2-7, with TRBD1 as a possible D gene (5 bases). Trimming took off 0 bases at V and 3 bases at J, with 12 bases between the two ends. The V gene's germline CDR1 is WSHSY and CDR2 SAAADI. The CDR3 has 15 residues. The CDR3 DNA follows: TGCGCCAGCAGTGAGTCCCCGGACACGAACTACGAGCAGTACTTC. Protein product: CASSESPDTNYEQYF.